This TCR beta chain was sequenced during a study of OX40 agonist ivuxolimab in advanced cancers. Study-level findings and limits: Some nonresponders additionally presented with little normalized T-cell clonal expansion.

This clone appeared a single time. Its antigen is not identified. TCRdb's table, derived via immunoSEQ multiplex PCR, lists solely in-frame clones and lacks some. The repertoire holds tens of thousands of clones, with 90% to 95% as singletons. Germline-derived CDR1 and CDR2 are MDHEN and SYDVKM. The V and J ends lost 5 bases and 7 bases, in that order; junction bases with no gene match: 12. The CDR3 length is 17 residues. The rearrangement uses TRBV28 and TRBJ2-2; the match to TRBD1 covers 11 bases. The TCR was taken from an adult with an advanced solid tumor such as melanoma, head and neck, liver or kidney cancer. This specimen consisted of CD4+ or CD8+ T cells sorted from blood, obtained in a trial of the OX40 agonist ivuxolimab. The DNA of the CDR3 is TGTGCCAGCAGTCCCCGGTGGGACAGGGGGTTGGGCGGGGAGCTGTTTTTT. It is translated as CASSPRWDRGLGGELFF.